Presented here are 28 T cell receptor beta chains from one specimen sequenced in a study of technical replicates of blood from four donors (dated by TCRdb to the late 2010s). The method behind the library was the immunoSEQ multiplex PCR assay. Held by TCRdb, this immuneACCESS table contains in-frame sequences only and omits some clones. Under half of the omission traces to an unresolved V gene where checked; the cause of the rest is unknown. In all, the sample holds approximately 50,000 clones, and around 84% of those were seen once. The top ten clonotypes cover 5.6% of the sample. Source material: PBMCs. The receptors derive from a human donor in good health. Some clones in this sample may be carry-over from other donors' samples.

The CDR3 spells CASSLIRDGKTRGNEQFF. CDR3 nucleotide sequence: TGTGCCAGCAGCTTGATTCGTGACGGAAAAACTCGGGGTAATGAGCAGTTCTTC. The chain links TRBV5-6 to TRBJ2-1; perhaps TRBD2 as D (5 bases). Germline loops: CDR1 SGHDT, CDR2 YYEEEE. Trimming removed 1 base from V and 7 bases from J, with 24 bases in between. CDR3 length: 18 residues.

This chain joins TRBV7-2 and TRBJ2-2; tentative D call: TRBD1 (6 bases). Between the trimmed V and J ends, which lost 4 bases and 1 base, there was a span of 16 bases. CDR1 and CDR2 from the germline V gene are SGHTA and FQGNSA. This CDR3 has 17 residues. The CDR3 region is CASSYLGAAVNTGELFF. DNA of the CDR3: TGTGCCAGCAGCTACCTGGGGGCAGCGGTGAACACCGGGGAGCTGTTTTTT.

The chain employs TRBV9 and TRBJ2-2, with 8 bases that match TRBD1. Trimming took 3 bases from V and 6 from J; bases not matched to a gene: 1. CDR3 length equals 13 residues. Germline V CDR1 and CDR2: SGDLS, YYNGEE. The CDR3 DNA is TGTGCCAGCAGCGGACAGGGGCCCGGGGAGCTGTTTTTT. The encoded protein is CASSGQGPGELFF.

The genes are TRBV4-3 and TRBJ2-1, with 7 bases lining up with TRBD2. V shed 0 bases, J shed 0 bases, and the junction held 2 bases outside the gene matches. The CDR3 is made up of 16 amino acids. CDR1 is LGHNA, CDR2 YSLEER, per germline. The CDR3 coding sequence is TGCGCCAGCAGCCAAGAGCGGGAGTTCTCCTACAATGAGCAGTTCTTC. Translated, it gives CASSQEREFSYNEQFF.

The chain recombines TRBV19 with TRBJ2-1; D ambiguous. The V and J ends lost 8 bases and 2 bases respectively, with 10 bases between them. The CDR3 sequence is 13 residues long. Germline assignment: CDR1 LNHDA and CDR2 SQIVND (reference sequence). CDR3: CASRLTTYNEQFF. CDR3 coding DNA: TGTGCCAGTCGACTTACTACCTACAATGAGCAGTTCTTC.

J is TRBJ2-7 and V is TRBV6-6; 13 bases are shared with TRBD2. This CDR3 spans 14 amino acids. Germline values: CDR1 MNHNY, CDR2 SVGAGI (reference sequence). The trim removed 6 bases at V and 4 bases at J, leaving 3 bases unmatched. CDR3 residues: CASRSGLAGYEQYF. The CDR3 region has the DNA TGTGCCAGCAGGTCGGGACTAGCGGGATACGAGCAGTACTTC.

There are a few counts of this clone. The chain joins TRBV4-2 to TRBJ2-7; no reliable D call. CDR1 LGHNA and CDR2 YNFKEQ come from the germline V gene. Trimming shortened V by 1 base and J by 1 base, and 8 bases separated the two germline ends. This CDR3 spans 14 amino acids. In nucleotides, the CDR3 is TGTGCCAGCAGCCAAGGTCCCCTTTCCTACGAGCAGTACTTC. It yields the protein CASSQGPLSYEQYF.

V gene TRBV5-6 combines with J gene TRBJ2-5; D gene ambiguous. V dropped 4 bases and J dropped 7 bases, with 14 bases sitting between them. Looked up from germline, CDR1 is SGHDT and CDR2 is YYEEEE. The CDR3 loop spans 13 amino acids. The CDR3 sequence is CASSESFPGTQYF. The CDR3 nucleotides are TGTGCCAGCAGCGAGAGTTTCCCCGGGACCCAGTACTTC.

CDR3 protein: CASSPRTGSGGYTF. CDR3 sequence (DNA): TGCGCCAGCAGCCCGCGGACAGGGTCAGGCGGCTACACCTTC. This chain links TRBV5-1 with TRBJ1-2, with 8 bases identical to TRBD1. The ends lost 4 bases at V and 8 bases at J; junction bases unmatched: 10. Per germline, CDR1 SGHRS and CDR2 YFSETQ. The CDR3 is 14 residues long.

This sequence joins TRBV5-1 and TRBJ2-2; TRBD2 is a possible D gene (5 bases). V gave up 4 bases and J gave up 6 bases, with 10 bases separating them. The CDR3 has 13 amino acids. Germline-derived CDR1 and CDR2 are SGHRS and YFSETQ. DNA for the CDR3: TGCGCCAGCAGCCCGACCGGGGCCGGGGAGCTGTTTTTT. It codes for CASSPTGAGELFF. The variable domain in full, with the rest retrieved from reference TRBV5-1 and TRBJ2-2, is KAGVTQTPRYLIKTRGQQVTLSCSPISGHRSVSWYQQTPGQGLQFLFEYFSETQRNKGNFPGRFSGRQFSNSRSEMNVSTLELGDSALYLCASSPTGAGELFFGEGSRLTVL.

The V call is TRBV10-3, the J call TRBJ2-7; 9 bases match TRBD2. V gave up 6 bases and J gave up 4 bases; unmatched junction bases: 7. CDR1 is ENHRY and CDR2 is SYGVKD in the germline V gene. The CDR3 spans 14 residues. The CDR3 loop is CAIRPGLAGYEQYF. DNA of the CDR3: TGTGCCATCAGGCCGGGACTAGCCGGTTACGAGCAGTACTTC.

The chain recombines TRBV4-2 with TRBJ2-2, with 10 bases identical to TRBD1. J was trimmed by 5 bases and V by 4 bases; bases with no gene match: 13. This CDR3 has 18 residues. Germline lookup yields CDR1 LGHNA and CDR2 YNFKEQ. CDR3 amino acids: CASSLRGQGKEPTGELFF. DNA for the CDR3: TGTGCCAGCAGCCTACGGGGACAGGGGAAAGAACCAACCGGGGAGCTGTTTTTT.

This chain joins TRBV27 and TRBJ2-7, with TRBD1 matching over 8 bases. Germline V gene lookup returns CDR1 MNHEY and CDR2 SMNVEV (reference sequence). With V trimmed by 4 bases and J by 5 bases, 7 bases remained unmatched. This CDR3 region has 14 residues. The CDR3 region has the DNA TGTGCCAGCAGTTCAACAGGGGGTCCCAACGAGCAGTACTTC. Amino acid sequence: CASSSTGGPNEQYF.

CDR3 bases: TGTGCCAGCAGCTTAGGAGATGAGGAACTGTTTTTT. Its protein product is CASSLGDEELFF. The gene calls are TRBV7-6 and TRBJ1-4; D call uncertain. This CDR3 is 12 amino acids long. Trimming removed 1 base at V and 12 bases at J, with 9 bases between. Germline V gene sequence: CDR1 SGHVS, CDR2 FNYEAQ.

This rearrangement joins TRBV10-3 to TRBJ2-7, with D possibly being TRBD2 (7 bases). V gave up 4 bases and J gave up 2 bases, with 15 bases separating them. Germline CDR1 and CDR2: ENHRY and SYGVKD. CDR3 length equals 15 residues. CDR3 loop: CAISGEGGVPYEQYF. For the CDR3, the DNA is TGTGCCATCAGTGGCGAGGGGGGGGTGCCCTACGAGCAGTACTTC.

The genes are TRBV5-6 and TRBJ2-7; 7 bases are shared with TRBD1. V lost 0 bases to trimming and J lost 5 bases; unmatched junction nucleotides: 5. The length of the CDR3 is 14 residues. The V gene's germline CDR1 is SGHDT and CDR2 YYEEEE. The CDR3 nucleotides read TGTGCCAGCAGCTTGGTCAGGGGGAACGACGAGCAGTACTTC. Protein sequence: CASSLVRGNDEQYF.

The chain recombines TRBV9 with TRBJ1-2; TRBD1 is a possible D gene (6 bases). Germline CDR1 and CDR2: SGDLS and YYNGEE. CDR3 length: 15 residues. The germline V and J ends were trimmed by 0 bases and 4 bases, with 13 bases remaining between them. The CDR3 coding sequence is TGTGCCAGCAGCGTAGCTACGGGGGGCGCCTATGGCTACACCTTC. This gives the protein CASSVATGGAYGYTF.

This chain links TRBV7-6 with TRBJ1-1; 8 bases fit TRBD1. The V and J ends lost 5 bases and 0 bases, in that order; junction bases with no gene match: 2. The CDR3 totals 14 residues. Germline values: CDR1 SGHVS, CDR2 FNYEAQ. For the CDR3, the DNA is TGTGCCAGCAGCGCGGGACAGGTGAACACTGAAGCTTTCTTT. Its translation is CASSAGQVNTEAFF. The complete variable domain, with remaining parts taken from reference TRBV7-6 and TRBJ1-1, reads GAGVSQSPRYKVTKRGQDVALRCDPISGHVSLYWYRQALGQGPEFLTYFNYEAQQDKSGLPNDRFSAERPEGSISTLTIQRTEQRDSAMYRCASSAGQVNTEAFFGQGTRLTVV.

The V and J genes are TRBV7-6 and TRBJ2-7; a weak D match, TRBD1 (6 bases). In germline, CDR1 is SGHVS, CDR2 FNYEAQ. There are 15 residues in the CDR3. Trimming took off 0 bases at V and 0 bases at J, with 9 bases between the two ends. The CDR3 spells CASSLAPDSSYEQYF. Written as DNA, the CDR3 is TGTGCCAGCAGCTTAGCGCCGGACAGCTCCTACGAGCAGTACTTC.

The V gene is TRBV5-6, the J gene TRBJ1-6, with D unclear. Trimming left V 0 bases short and J 7 bases short, with 5 bases between. Germline CDR1 reads SGHDT; CDR2 reads YYEEEE. The CDR3 runs 13 residues. The CDR3 loop reads CASSLDWNSPLHF. The DNA for the CDR3 is TGTGCCAGCAGCTTGGACTGGAATTCACCCCTCCACTTT.

V is TRBV27 and J is TRBJ2-7; D not certain. The germline CDR1 and CDR2 sequences are MNHEY and SMNVEV (reference sequence). This CDR3 region has 8 residues. CDR3 region: CVLPEQYF. The CDR3 DNA reads TGTGTACTTCCCGAGCAGTACTTC.

The chain carries TRBV10-3 and TRBJ1-1, with D hard to call. The CDR3 has 13 residues. V was cut by 7 bases and J by 1 base, with 10 bases left in between. Per germline, CDR1 ENHRY and CDR2 SYGVKD. The CDR3 DNA follows: TGTGCCATCAACGCACAGAGGAACACTGAAGCTTTCTTT. Translated: CAINAQRNTEAFF.

The genes are TRBV6-5 and TRBJ1-3, with D perhaps TRBD1 (5 bases). This CDR3 comprises 14 residues. With 2 bases removed from V and 2 bases from J, the gap between germline ends came to 7 bases. Germline V gene sequence: CDR1 MNHEY, CDR2 SVGAGI. Here the CDR3 reads CASSYGGAGNTIYF. For the CDR3, the DNA is TGTGCCAGCAGTTACGGAGGGGCTGGAAACACCATATATTTT.

This rearrangement joins TRBV19 to TRBJ1-6; D uncertain. The V end was cut by 6 bases, the J end by 8 bases, with 8 bases between. Germline values: CDR1 LNHDA, CDR2 SQIVND (reference sequence). The CDR3 is made up of 12 amino acids. The CDR3 region has the DNA TGTGCCAGTAGGGTATCGGATTCACCCCTCCACTTT. Amino acids: CASRVSDSPLHF.

This chain joins TRBV6-5 and TRBJ2-3, with 13 bases matching TRBD2. Germline assignment: CDR1 MNHEY and CDR2 SVGAGI. This CDR3 is built from 15 residues. V was clipped by 7 bases and J by 6 bases; unmatched bases: 7. The CDR3 here is CASIGLAGAGDTQYF. In nucleotides, the CDR3 is TGTGCCAGCATAGGACTAGCGGGGGCCGGGGATACGCAGTATTTT.

The V call is TRBV6-5, the J call TRBJ1-2; possible D gene TRBD1, 6 bases. CDR3 length: 13 amino acids. V lost 7 bases to trimming and J lost 6 bases, with 15 bases between them. CDR1 MNHEY and CDR2 SVGAGI come from the germline V gene. The CDR3 loop reads CASTSTGHHGYTF. The CDR3 coding sequence is TGTGCCAGCACCTCGACAGGCCATCATGGCTACACCTTC.

The chain is built from TRBV6-1 and TRBJ2-2, with 7 bases fitting TRBD1. Losses at the gene ends were 3 bases for V and 2 bases for J; bases not matched to a gene: 3. This CDR3 has 15 residues. CDR1 is MNHNS, CDR2 SASEGT, per germline. CDR3 bases: TGTGCCAGCAGTGACCGGGACAGAAACACCGGGGAGCTGTTTTTT. Translated, it gives CASSDRDRNTGELFF.

The chain has TRBV7-9 and TRBJ2-2; 9 bases fit TRBD1. Germline assignment: CDR1 SEHNR and CDR2 FQNEAQ (reference sequence). This CDR3 contains 16 residues. After removal of 5 bases from V and 1 base from J, the junction contained 5 bases not matched to a gene. CDR3 sequence reads: CASSPGTGRNTGELFF. CDR3 DNA: TGTGCCAGCAGCCCGGGGACAGGGAGGAACACCGGGGAGCTGTTTTTT.